The 5 T cell receptor beta chains given below trace back to one sample, sequenced in a study of T cells after yellow fever vaccination. TCRdb fed the 5' RACE reads into MiXCR, producing one record per CDR3 protein. The data show hundreds of thousands of distinct CDR3 sequences, with 7.5% to 9% seen just once and about 20% held by the top ten. This specimen consisted of PBMCs, obtained on the day of the first yellow fever vaccination. The source of these receptors is a man younger than 35 who received the YFV17D yellow fever vaccine.

This clonotype was observed a few times. The gene calls are TRBV9 and TRBJ1-4; 8 bases line up with TRBD1. CDR3 size: 15 residues. V trimming: 3 bases; J trimming: 8 bases; junction bases outside the gene matches: 9. Germline values: CDR1 SGDLS, CDR2 YYNGEE. CDR3 loop: CASSGATGEWEKLFF. CDR3 nucleotide sequence: TGTGCCAGCAGCGGAGCGACAGGGGAGTGGGAAAAACTGTTTTTT.

This clonotype was seen more than once but under ten times. The chain combines TRBV29-1 with TRBJ2-1; TRBD2 agrees at 7 bases. Germline values: CDR1 SQVTM, CDR2 ANQGSEA. V gave up 4 bases and J gave up 0 bases; unmatched junction bases: 6. CDR3 length: 15 residues. The CDR3 DNA follows: TGCAGCGTTGCGGAGCGGGGTGTCTCCTACAATGAGCAGTTCTTC. Translation: CSVAERGVSYNEQFF.

This clonotype was seen a few times. The chain recombines TRBV9 with TRBJ2-5; D may be TRBD1 (6 bases). Trimming took off 1 base at V and 2 bases at J, with 9 bases between the two ends. This CDR3 is 14 amino acids long. Germline lookup yields CDR1 SGDLS and CDR2 YYNGEE. The CDR3 region is CASSVQGNQETQYF. In nucleotides, the CDR3 is TGTGCCAGCAGCGTACAGGGGAATCAAGAGACCCAGTACTTC.

This clonotype showed up just a few times. V and J are TRBV6-4 and TRBJ2-1; no firm D call. V shed 5 bases and J shed 0 bases, with 11 bases lying between them. CDR1 and CDR2 (germline): MRHNA, SNTAGT. The length of the CDR3 is 15 residues. The CDR3, as DNA: TGTGCCAGCAGTCCTAGGGATAGCTCCTACAATGAGCAGTTCTTC. Translating it yields CASSPRDSSYNEQFF.

The chain has TRBV20-1 and TRBJ1-2, with TRBD1 as a possible D gene (6 bases). CDR1 and CDR2 (germline): DFQATT, SNEGSKA (reference sequence). V gave up 1 base and J gave up 0 bases, with 15 bases separating them. The CDR3 contains 16 residues. CDR3 sequence reads: CSARAKGDLANYGYTF. The CDR3 DNA follows: TGCAGTGCTAGAGCTAAGGGGGATCTTGCTAACTATGGCTACACCTTC.